The 21 T cell receptor beta chains presented below share a single source sample, sequenced in a study of blood T cell repertoires in COVID-19 (dated by TCRdb to 2018 to 2021). The library was built by means of the immunoSEQ multiplex PCR assay. Here the immuneACCESS table is served through TCRdb, limited to in-frame sequences with V and J called. Missing clones are a known gap in these copies; in checked studies unresolved V genes cover under half, and the rest lacks a known reason. Present in this sample are 150,000 to 200,000 clones, around 85% of which were seen just once. Approximately 7% of the sample comes from the top ten. The sequenced sample was peripheral blood. These receptors were obtained from a man older than 75 with COVID-19, enrolled during active disease.

The chain uses TRBV15 and TRBJ2-7; D ambiguous. Germline assignment: CDR1 LNHNV and CDR2 YYDKDF (reference sequence). The CDR3 extends over 13 amino acids. V was pared by 0 bases and J by 3 bases, with 6 bases between. The CDR3 nucleotides read TGTGCCACCAGCAGAGAGGGCTTCTACGAGCAGTACTTC. Its protein is CATSREGFYEQYF.

This clone has only a few counts. This chain links TRBV18 with TRBJ2-1; D uncertain. CDR3 length: 17 residues. Deletions cut 0 bases from V and 0 bases from J, with 12 bases between. Germline V gene sequence: CDR1 KGHSH, CDR2 LQKENI. CDR3 DNA: TGTGCCAGCTCACCACCAATGACGCGGAGCTCCTACAATGAGCAGTTCTTC. Amino acid sequence: CASSPPMTRSSYNEQFF.

The rearrangement links TRBV5-1 to TRBJ2-3; tentatively, D is TRBD2 (5 bases). Trimming took off 0 bases at V and 1 base at J, with 9 bases between the two ends. The CDR3 is 15 amino acids. Germline CDR1 SGHRS, CDR2 YFSETQ. The CDR3 DNA reads TGCGCCAGCAGCTTGGCCAGCGGCGGCACAGATACGCAGTATTTT. Amino acid sequence: CASSLASGGTDTQYF.

This clone was observed a single time. The gene calls are TRBV19 and TRBJ1-1, with 9 bases aligning to TRBD1. This CDR3 region has 16 residues. Trimming removed 1 base from V and 6 bases from J; junction bases left unmatched: 9. Germline CDR1 LNHDA, CDR2 SQIVND (reference sequence). This CDR3 is CASSIAPLQGAPEAFF. CDR3 DNA sequence: TGTGCCAGTAGTATAGCCCCCCTACAGGGGGCGCCTGAAGCTTTCTTT.

This rearrangement joins TRBV4-2 to TRBJ1-5; tentative D call: TRBD1 (6 bases). Looked up from germline, CDR1 is LGHNA and CDR2 is YNFKEQ. This CDR3 is built from 15 residues. The V end was cut by 0 bases, the J end by 7 bases, with 13 bases between. The CDR3 region has the DNA TGTGCCAGCAGCCAAGATCGACCAGGGGCACAGCCCCAGCATTTT. This translates into CASSQDRPGAQPQHF.

The gene calls are TRBV5-8 and TRBJ1-5; 8 bases fit TRBD1. CDR1 is SGHTS and CDR2 is YDEGEE in the germline V gene. The junction had 8 bases not matched to a gene; V was cut back by 4 bases and J by 5 bases. The CDR3 is 15 residues long. CDR3 residues: CASSPRVGQDQPQHF. CDR3 sequence (DNA): TGTGCCAGCAGCCCGAGGGTGGGACAGGATCAGCCCCAGCATTTT.

This clone was observed a single time. The chain recombines TRBV28 with TRBJ1-5; D is possibly TRBD1 (6 bases). The CDR3 covers 16 residues. V was pared by 4 bases and J by 0 bases, with 13 bases between. Germline loops: CDR1 MDHEN, CDR2 SYDVKM. The CDR3 nucleotides are TGTGCCAGCAGTTACTACGGGACATATAGCAATCAGCCCCAGCATTTT. Amino acid sequence: CASSYYGTYSNQPQHF.

The chain has TRBV6-4 and TRBJ1-1; tentative D call: TRBD1 (5 bases). The length of the CDR3 is 14 residues. Germline values: CDR1 MRHNA, CDR2 SNTAGT. V lost 0 bases, J lost 11 bases, and 16 bases lay in between. The CDR3 DNA sequence: TGTGCCAGCAGTGACTCGTTGTGGGCGGGGGATGCTTTCTTT. It yields the protein CASSDSLWAGDAFF.

The chain employs TRBV7-9 and TRBJ1-3; D is possibly TRBD1 (5 bases). V dropped 3 bases and J dropped 0 bases, with 12 bases sitting between them. This CDR3 has 16 amino acids. Germline V gene data show CDR1 as SEHNR and CDR2 as FQNEAQ (reference sequence). The CDR3 spells CASSFWIDSSGNTIYF. CDR3 nucleotides: TGTGCCAGCAGCTTTTGGATCGACAGCTCTGGAAACACCATATATTTT.

The rearrangement uses TRBV5-4 and TRBJ2-5; D remains unclear. Trimming pared 1 base from V and 5 bases from J, leaving 15 bases between. CDR3 length: 15 amino acids. In germline, CDR1 is SGHNT, CDR2 YYREEE (reference sequence). The CDR3 bases are TGTGCCAGCAGCTTGAAATCGGCGTCAGCGGAGACCCAGTACTTC. Protein sequence: CASSLKSASAETQYF.

This clone occurred once. The chain uses TRBV5-1 and TRBJ1-2, with TRBD1 matching 7 bases. Germline loops: CDR1 SGHRS, CDR2 YFSETQ. The CDR3 covers 14 residues. The V and J ends lost 0 bases and 4 bases, in that order; junction bases with no gene match: 3. The DNA of the CDR3 is TGCGCCAGCAGCTTGGAGGGGGCAGGCTATGGCTACACCTTC. Amino acid sequence: CASSLEGAGYGYTF.

This clone was observed a handful of times. This chain connects TRBV10-3 to TRBJ1-5; 7 bases agree with TRBD1. The ends lost 0 bases at V and 5 bases at J; junction bases unmatched: 10. The CDR3 is 17 residues long. Looked up from germline, CDR1 is ENHRY and CDR2 is SYGVKD. In nucleotides, the CDR3 is TGTGCCATCAGTGAGTCTAGAGTAGGGGGCGCGGATCAGCCCCAGCATTTT. Its protein is CAISESRVGGADQPQHF.

This rearrangement joins TRBV6-2 or TRBV6-3 to TRBJ1-5, with a tentative D call TRBD1 (5 bases). The CDR3 consists of 16 residues. Trimming removed 0 bases at V and 2 bases at J, with 11 bases between. Per germline, CDR1 MNHEY and CDR2 SVGEGT. The chain's CDR3 is CASSYSRGTGNQPQHF. Here the CDR3 DNA reads TGTGCCAGCAGTTACTCCCGGGGGACGGGCAATCAGCCCCAGCATTTT.

This clone was detected only once. The chain has TRBV28 and TRBJ1-2; a weak D match, TRBD1 (5 bases). V was shortened by 2 bases and J by 7 bases, with 17 bases between the two germline ends. The CDR3 sequence is 15 residues long. Germline V gene sequence: CDR1 MDHEN, CDR2 SYDVKM. CDR3 amino acids: CASSLRPRGVGGYTF. The CDR3 DNA sequence: TGTGCCAGCAGTTTACGACCGCGGGGGGTTGGTGGCTACACCTTC.

This chain links TRBV9 with TRBJ2-5; 12 bases line up with TRBD2. This CDR3 region has 19 residues. Per the germline V gene, CDR1 is SGDLS and CDR2 is YYNGEE. The J segment lost 4 bases and the V segment lost 0 bases, leaving 13 bases of the junction unmatched. CDR3 bases: TGTGCCAGCAGCGTAGCTGGACTAGCGGGACCCCCCTGGACAGAGACCCAGTACTTC. It is translated as CASSVAGLAGPPWTETQYF.

The CDR3 here is CATSREGQGGGYGYTF. In nucleotides, the CDR3 is TGTGCCACCAGCAGAGAGGGACAGGGAGGGGGCTATGGCTACACCTTC. This sequence joins TRBV15 and TRBJ1-2; 9 nucleotides match TRBD1. The CDR3 is 16 residues long. Losses at the gene ends were 0 bases for V and 4 bases for J; bases not matched to a gene: 6. Germline V CDR1 and CDR2: LNHNV, YYDKDF (reference sequence).

This chain connects TRBV5-4 to TRBJ2-2, with TRBD1 matching 9 bases. CDR3 length equals 15 residues. Germline V CDR1 and CDR2: SGHNT, YYREEE (reference sequence). J gave up 8 bases and V 1 base, and 6 bases lay outside the gene matches. The CDR3 region is CASSLPGDRAGELFF. The DNA for the CDR3 is TGTGCCAGCAGCTTGCCCGGGGACAGGGCTGGGGAGCTGTTTTTT.

The chain employs TRBV4-2 and TRBJ1-1, with a possible D match to TRBD1 (5 bases). Germline V gives CDR1 LGHNA, CDR2 YNFKEQ. The CDR3 is 14 amino acids. V shed 2 bases and J shed 1 base, with 8 bases lying between them. The CDR3 reads CASSQLGGNTEAFF. CDR3 nucleotides: TGTGCCAGCAGCCAACTCGGGGGGAACACTGAAGCTTTCTTT.

The chain combines TRBV4-1 with TRBJ1-5; D might be TRBD1 (5 bases). The CDR3 sequence is 14 residues long. Germline V gives CDR1 MGHRA, CDR2 YSYEKL. The V end lost 2 bases, the J end lost 3 bases, and 8 bases lay between the germline ends. CDR3 loop: CASSQRGFNQPQHF. CDR3 nucleotides: TGCGCCAGCAGCCAAAGGGGTTTCAATCAGCCCCAGCATTTT.

This chain links TRBV12-3 or TRBV12-4 with TRBJ2-5; D is unresolved. This CDR3 has 11 residues. V was clipped by 4 bases and J by 5 bases, with 5 bases between them. Here the CDR3 DNA reads TGTGCCAGCAGTTATCGGGAGACCCAGTACTTC. This codes for CASSYRETQYF.

The J gene is TRBJ1-4, the V gene TRBV7-9; 7 bases match TRBD1. Germline lookup yields CDR1 SEHNR and CDR2 FQNEAQ (reference sequence). V trimming: 4 bases; J trimming: 0 bases; junction bases outside the gene matches: 5. The CDR3 length is 16 residues. In nucleotides, the CDR3 is TGTGCCAGCAGCTCGGGACAGACCCCAACTAATGAAAAACTGTTTTTT. Translation: CASSSGQTPTNEKLFF.